This T cell receptor (beta chain) originates from a study of T cells in Graves' hyperthyroidism and ophthalmopathy. This clonotype was picked up many times. Authors of the study amplified TCR beta CDR3 regions from RNA transcripts. A set of HTBI primers served as the primers for a first-round RT-PCR of the TCR CDR3. TCRdb passed the multiplex PCR reads through MiXCR, listing each CDR3 protein once. The sample holds about 100,000 distinct CDR3 sequences, 15% to 20% seen once. The length of the CDR3 is 13 residues. The germline V gene encodes CDR1 DFQATT and CDR2 SNEGSKA (reference sequence). Material for sequencing was blood. The V call is TRBV20-1, the J call TRBJ1-5; D ambiguous. The sequence derives from a woman between 50 and 59 years old with Graves' hyperthyroidism. The CDR3 DNA reads TGCAGCGCCAGTTTAGTTAGCAATCAGCCCCAGCATTTT. This encodes CSASLVSNQPQHF.